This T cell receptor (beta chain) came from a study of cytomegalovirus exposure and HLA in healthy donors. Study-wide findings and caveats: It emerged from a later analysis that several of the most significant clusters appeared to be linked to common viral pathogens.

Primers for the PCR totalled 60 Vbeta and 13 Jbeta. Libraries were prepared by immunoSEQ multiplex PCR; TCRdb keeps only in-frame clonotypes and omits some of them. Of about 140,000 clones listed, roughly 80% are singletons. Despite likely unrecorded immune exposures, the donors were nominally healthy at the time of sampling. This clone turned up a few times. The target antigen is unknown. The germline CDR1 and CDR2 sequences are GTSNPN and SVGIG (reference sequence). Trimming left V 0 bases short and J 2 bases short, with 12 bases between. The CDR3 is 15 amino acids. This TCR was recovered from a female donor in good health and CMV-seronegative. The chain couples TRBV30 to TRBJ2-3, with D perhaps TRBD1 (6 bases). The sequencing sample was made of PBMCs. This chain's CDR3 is CAWSVGAESTDTQYF. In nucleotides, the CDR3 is TGTGCCTGGAGTGTGGGGGCAGAGTCCACAGATACGCAGTATTTT.